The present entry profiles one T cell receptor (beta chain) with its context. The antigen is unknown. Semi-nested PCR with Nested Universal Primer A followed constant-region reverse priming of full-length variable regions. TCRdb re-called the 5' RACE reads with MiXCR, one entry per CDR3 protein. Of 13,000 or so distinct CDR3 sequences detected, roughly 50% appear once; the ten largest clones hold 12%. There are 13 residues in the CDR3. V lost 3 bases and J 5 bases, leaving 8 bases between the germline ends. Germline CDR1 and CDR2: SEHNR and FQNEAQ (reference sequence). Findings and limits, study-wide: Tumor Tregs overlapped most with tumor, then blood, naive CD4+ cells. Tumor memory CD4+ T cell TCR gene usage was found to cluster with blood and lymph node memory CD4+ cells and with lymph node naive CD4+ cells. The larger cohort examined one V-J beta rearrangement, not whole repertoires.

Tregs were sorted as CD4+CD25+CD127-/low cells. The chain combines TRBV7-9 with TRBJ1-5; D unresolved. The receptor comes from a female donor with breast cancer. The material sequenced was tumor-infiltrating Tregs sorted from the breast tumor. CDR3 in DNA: TGTGCCAGCAGCTTTTCAACCGATCAGCCCCAGCATTTT. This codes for CASSFSTDQPQHF.